The clone carrying this TCR beta chain was counted at least ten times. Antigen unknown. The data were obtained in a study of CD8 T cells in ankylosing spondylitis. Study-wide points: In ankylosing spondylitis patients, matched synovial fluid reportedly showed significant enrichment of disease-linked clones. As for the disease-linked clones, they showed a CD8+ phenotype and occurred at relatively low frequencies in peripheral blood. Seemingly characteristic of ankylosing spondylitis blood was a TCR beta motif consisting of about 8 highly homologous variants.

Molecular-barcoded quantitative 5'-RACE produced these TCR beta libraries. TCRdb reprocessed the 5' RACE reads via MiXCR and lists one record per CDR3 protein. The data hold 150,000 to 200,000 distinct CDR3 sequences, with roughly 13% observed a single time. Sequencing was carried out using blood, either unsorted or a sorted T cell fraction (not recorded which). The receptor's source is a female donor with ankylosing spondylitis or in good health (not recorded which).

The CDR3 loop is CASSPILSVRSYNEQFF. CDR3 bases: TGCGCCAGCAGCCCAATTCTTAGCGTCCGCTCCTACAATGAGCAGTTCTTC. V usage is TRBV5-1 and J usage is TRBJ2-1; a weak D match, TRBD2 (5 bases). In germline, CDR1 is SGHRS, CDR2 YFSETQ. This CDR3 is built from 17 residues. V dropped 4 bases and J dropped 0 bases, with 17 bases sitting between them.